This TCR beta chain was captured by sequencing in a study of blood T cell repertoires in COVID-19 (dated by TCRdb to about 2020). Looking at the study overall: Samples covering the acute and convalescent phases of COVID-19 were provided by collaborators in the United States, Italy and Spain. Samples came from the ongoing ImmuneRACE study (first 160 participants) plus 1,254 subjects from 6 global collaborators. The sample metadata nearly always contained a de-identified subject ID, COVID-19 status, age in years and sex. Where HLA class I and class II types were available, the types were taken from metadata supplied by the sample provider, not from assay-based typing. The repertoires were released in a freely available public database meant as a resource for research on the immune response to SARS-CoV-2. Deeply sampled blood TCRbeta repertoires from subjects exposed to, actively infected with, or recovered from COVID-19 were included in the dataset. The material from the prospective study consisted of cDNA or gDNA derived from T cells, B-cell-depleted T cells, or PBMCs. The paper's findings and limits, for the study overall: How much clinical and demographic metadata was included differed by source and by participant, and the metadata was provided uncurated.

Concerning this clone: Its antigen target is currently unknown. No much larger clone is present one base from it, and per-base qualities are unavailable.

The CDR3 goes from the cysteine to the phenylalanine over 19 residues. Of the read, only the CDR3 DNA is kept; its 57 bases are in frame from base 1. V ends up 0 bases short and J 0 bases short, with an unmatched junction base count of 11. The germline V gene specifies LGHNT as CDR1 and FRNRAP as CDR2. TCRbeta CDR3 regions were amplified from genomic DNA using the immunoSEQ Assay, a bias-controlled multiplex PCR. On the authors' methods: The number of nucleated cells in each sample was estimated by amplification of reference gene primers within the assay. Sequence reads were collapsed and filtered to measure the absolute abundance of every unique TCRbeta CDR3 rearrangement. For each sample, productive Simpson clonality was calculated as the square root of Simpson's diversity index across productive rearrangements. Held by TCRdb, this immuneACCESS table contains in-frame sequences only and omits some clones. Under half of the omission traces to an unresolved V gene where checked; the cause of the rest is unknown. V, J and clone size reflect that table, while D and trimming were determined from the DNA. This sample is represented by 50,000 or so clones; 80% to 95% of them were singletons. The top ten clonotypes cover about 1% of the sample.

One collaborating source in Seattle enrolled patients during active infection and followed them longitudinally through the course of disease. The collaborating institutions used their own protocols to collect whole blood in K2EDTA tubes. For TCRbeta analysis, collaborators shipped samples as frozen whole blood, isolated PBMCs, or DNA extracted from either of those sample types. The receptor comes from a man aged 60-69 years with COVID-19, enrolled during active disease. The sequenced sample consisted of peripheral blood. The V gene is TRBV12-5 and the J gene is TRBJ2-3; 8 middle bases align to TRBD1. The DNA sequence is TGTGCTAGTGGTTTGGTACTCAGGGGGCTAGCCTTTAGCACAGATACGCAGTATTTT. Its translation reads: CASGLVLRGLAFSTDTQYF.